Listed below are T cell receptor beta chains from one sample, sequenced in a study of shared clonotypes between healthy human individuals. Some clones are missing from TCRdb's copy, which holds only in-frame ones; the method was immunoSEQ multiplex PCR. This table has around 1 million clones, 70% to 85% appearing once. Sequences were obtained from memory CD4+ T cells sorted from blood. The source of these receptors is a man aged 18 to 29 in good health. CDR3s include the opening cysteine and the closing phenylalanine or tryptophan. The D gene is left open where the match is weak. Clone size is given for some rows only: seen once, a few or many times, or a class if the clone is expanded.

.	TRBJ1-5	.	TRBV12-5	TGTGCTAGTGCTATGGGGGGCTTTCAGCCCCAGCATTTT	CASAMGGFQPQHF
.	TRBJ2-5	.	TRBV6-4	TGTGCCACCAAAGGCTTCGGAGGGGGGAACCAAGAGACCCAGTACTTC	CATKGFGGGNQETQYF
.	TRBJ2-1	.	TRBV28	TGTGCCAGCGGCACAGGCAACAATGAGCAGTTCTTC	CASGTGNNEQFF
.	TRBJ1-2	.	TRBV6-5	TGTGCCAGCAATGGACAGCCCTATGGCTACACCTTC	CASNGQPYGYTF
TRBD2	TRBJ2-1	.	TRBV7-9	TGTGCCAGCAGCTGGACTAGCGGGAGAGTCAGTGAGCAGTTCTTC	CASSWTSGRVSEQFF
.	TRBJ2-7	many	TRBV5-1	TGCGCCAGCAGCTTTAATGCTCAGGGCTACGAGCAGTACTTC	CASSFNAQGYEQYF
.	TRBJ1-2	.	TRBV5-4	TGTGCCAGCAGCTTGGACGGGTACTATGGCTACACCTTC	CASSLDGYYGYTF
.	TRBJ1-1	.	TRBV5-1	TGCGCCAGCAGCCAAACCCGGGGTTCCACTGAAGCTTTCTTT	CASSQTRGSTEAFF
.	TRBJ1-2	few	TRBV25-1	TGTGCCAGCAGTGAGCCCGGGACGGTGAACTATGGCTACACCTTC	CASSEPGTVNYGYTF
TRBD1	TRBJ2-5	many	TRBV19	TGTGCCAGTAGTCCGGACAGGGGTATAGGGACCCAGTACTTC	CASSPDRGIGTQYF
.	TRBJ2-1	.	TRBV4-3	TGCGCCAGCAGCCAAGATTTGGCATACAATGAGCAGTTCTTC	CASSQDLAYNEQFF
.	TRBJ1-1	.	TRBV27	TGTGCCAGCAGTCTCCCCCCGGGGGGGGGTGGCACTGAAGCTTTCTTT	CASSLPPGGGGTEAFF
.	TRBJ2-7	.	TRBV18	TGTGCCAGCCGGGACCGATCCTACGAGCAGTACTTC	CASRDRSYEQYF
.	TRBJ2-3	.	TRBV30	TGTGCCGGCCGGTCGGGGGGCACAGATACGCAGTATTTT	CAGRSGGTDTQYF
.	TRBJ2-5	.	TRBV5-1	TGCGCCAGCAGCTTGGAACAGATAGACCAAGAGACCCAGTACTTC	CASSLEQIDQETQYF
TRBD2	TRBJ2-2	.	TRBV7-9	TGTGCCAGCAGCCCAACTAGCGGGAGAACCGGGGAGCTGTTTTTT	CASSPTSGRTGELFF
TRBD1	TRBJ1-2	.	TRBV5-1	TGCGCCAGCAGCACCACCGGGACAGGGTATGGCTACACCTTC	CASSTTGTGYGYTF
.	TRBJ2-7	few	TRBV5-6	TGTGCCAGCAGCTTAGAACAGTACGAGCAGTACTTC	CASSLEQYEQYF
.	TRBJ2-2	.	TRBV5-4	TGTGCCAGCAGCCTGGCCGGCGGAGGACTCCCCGGGGAGCTGTTTTTT	CASSLAGGGLPGELFF
.	TRBJ2-5	.	TRBV20-1	TGCAGTGCTAGAGATCAGGTGGCCCAGTACTTC	CSARDQVAQYF
TRBD2	TRBJ2-5	.	TRBV19	TGTGCCAGTAGTTTAAGGACTAGCGGGAGTTTAAAGACCCAGTACTTC	CASSLRTSGSLKTQYF
.	TRBJ1-4	once	TRBV2	TGTGCCAGCAGGATGGATGGGCAGGCTGAAAAACTGTTTTTT	CASRMDGQAEKLFF
TRBD1	TRBJ2-7	.	TRBV14	TGTGCCAGCAGCCGCCGAATAGGGACAGGGACCACTAATAAACACTACGAGCAGTACTTC	CASSRRIGTGTTNKHYEQYF
TRBD1	TRBJ2-5	.	TRBV7-2	TGTGCCAGCAGCCGAAGGGGGCCTCAAGAGACCCAGTACTTC	CASSRRGPQETQYF
.	TRBJ2-3	.	TRBV4-3	TGCGCCAGCAGCCAAGATTGGGGATTCACAGATACGCAGTATTTT	CASSQDWGFTDTQYF
TRBD2	TRBJ2-2	many	TRBV7-2	TGTGCCAGCAGTAGCGGGGGGGCCGGGGAGCTGTTTTTT	CASSSGGAGELFF
TRBD1	TRBJ1-6	.	TRBV9	TGTGCCAGCAGCGTAACAGGGGCTTGGGAGGGCTCCTATAATTCACCCCTCCACTTT	CASSVTGAWEGSYNSPLHF
TRBD1	TRBJ2-3	once	TRBV5-1	TGCGCCAGCAGCCATGGACAGGGAGAGGGTACGCAGTATTTT	CASSHGQGEGTQYF
.	TRBJ2-7	.	TRBV10-3	TGTGCCATCAGTGAGGCCGGCAGCTCCTACGAGCAGTACTTC	CAISEAGSSYEQYF
.	TRBJ1-1	.	TRBV6-4	TGTGCCAGCAGGAGACAGGCCCAGAACACTGAAGCTTTCTTT	CASRRQAQNTEAFF
TRBD2	TRBJ2-1	.	TRBV18	TGTGCCAGCTCACCACGGACTAGCGGTAGGGATGAGCAGTTCTTC	CASSPRTSGRDEQFF
.	TRBJ2-7	.	TRBV2	TGTGCCAGCCTAGTCAGGGTGTCCGAGCAGTACTTC	CASLVRVSEQYF
TRBD2	TRBJ2-7	.	TRBV10-3	TGTGCCATCGGAACACTAGCGGGGGGAGTCGAGCAGTACTTC	CAIGTLAGGVEQYF
.	TRBJ1-1	.	TRBV5-4	TGTGCCAGCAGCTTAACGGGACAGAACACTGAAGCTTTCTTT	CASSLTGQNTEAFF
.	TRBJ2-2	.	TRBV10-1	TGCGCCAGCAGTGAGTCAGGGACTGTGAACACCGGGGAGCTGTTTTTT	CASSESGTVNTGELFF
.	TRBJ1-6	.	TRBV11-3	TGTGCCAGCAGCTTAGCGGAACAGTGGGATTCACCCCTCCACTTT	CASSLAEQWDSPLHF
TRBD1	TRBJ1-2	few	TRBV27	TGTGCCAGCGGACTAGGAGGGGGCCGCTACACCTTC	CASGLGGGRYTF
TRBD2	TRBJ2-1	.	TRBV2	TGTGCCAGCAGTGCCGGGCTAGCGGGGGGCGCAAATGAGCAGTTCTTC	CASSAGLAGGANEQFF
.	TRBJ1-6	.	TRBV27	TGTGCCAGCAGTACCACCGGGACTGGTAATTCACCCCTCCACTTT	CASSTTGTGNSPLHF
.	TRBJ2-5	.	TRBV7-9	TGTGCCAGCAGCCCACAGGGATCCGCGGCCCCGAACCAGTACTTC	CASSPQGSAAPNQYF
.	TRBJ2-3	.	TRBV6-5	TGTGCCAGCAGTTCCGGGTCCGCCCGAGATACGCAGTATTTT	CASSSGSARDTQYF
.	TRBJ1-2	.	TRBV5-4	TGTGCCAGCAGCTTGGGGGCAGACTATGGCTACACCTTC	CASSLGADYGYTF
.	TRBJ1-2	once	TRBV5-6	TGTGCCAGCAGCTTGGATGAAGTATATGGCTACACCTTC	CASSLDEVYGYTF
.	TRBJ1-1	few	TRBV10-3	TGTGCCATCAGTGAGCAACAGGGAAACACTGAAGCTTTCTTT	CAISEQQGNTEAFF
.	TRBJ1-5	once	TRBV6-1	TGTGCCAGCAGTGAGATCCGGGGGAATCAGCCCCAGCATTTT	CASSEIRGNQPQHF
.	TRBJ1-2	.	TRBV21-1	TGTGCCAGCAGCAAATTTAAGGGGCGGGGGGCCTTCAACTATGGCTACACCTTC	CASSKFKGRGAFNYGYTF
TRBD2	TRBJ2-5	few	TRBV7-9	TGTGCCAGCAGCATCAGACTAGCAAATCAAGAGACCCAGTACTTC	CASSIRLANQETQYF
.	TRBJ2-5	.	TRBV18	TGTGCCAGCTCACCAGGGTTGGAAGAGACCCAGTACTTC	CASSPGLEETQYF
.	TRBJ1-5	few	TRBV19	TGTGCCAGTAGTATCCAGGCAGGGGCGCGGTCTTCCTATGGCAATCAGCCCCAGCATTTT	CASSIQAGARSSYGNQPQHF
TRBD1	TRBJ2-7	.	TRBV5-1	TGCGCCAGCAGGGGGGACAGCTCCTACGAGCAGTACTTC	CASRGDSSYEQYF
TRBD1	TRBJ1-1	.	TRBV2	TGTGCCAGCAATACCCAGACAGGACAGGGGGTTTACGCTTTCTTT	CASNTQTGQGVYAFF
TRBD2	TRBJ2-2	.	TRBV5-4	TGTGCCAGCACCCCGTCCGGGACTAGCGGGGGGCCCTCGAACACCGGGGAGCTGTTTTTT	CASTPSGTSGGPSNTGELFF
TRBD2	TRBJ2-1	.	TRBV19	TGTGCCAGTAGCGTTGGACTAGCGGGGGGGAGCAATGAGCAGTTCTTC	CASSVGLAGGSNEQFF
.	TRBJ1-5	.	TRBV2	TGTGCCAGCAGTTGGGTAAGCAATCAGCCCCAGCATTTT	CASSWVSNQPQHF
TRBD2	TRBJ2-7	.	TRBV6-6	TGTGCCAGCACATCCCCACGCGGGGGTTTCGGGAACGAGCAGTACTTC	CASTSPRGGFGNEQYF
.	TRBJ1-1	.	TRBV18	TGTGCCAGCTCAACAGAAGTCCTGAACACTGAAGCTTTCTTT	CASSTEVLNTEAFF
.	TRBJ1-3	.	TRBV9	TGTGCCAGCAGCGTAGTCGGCTCTGGAAACACCATATATTTT	CASSVVGSGNTIYF
TRBD1	TRBJ1-6	.	TRBV18	TGTGCCAGCACCCGGACAGGGGGAGATTCACCCCTCCACTTT	CASTRTGGDSPLHF
TRBD2	TRBJ2-2	few	TRBV5-4	TGTGCCAGCAGCCCCCGGACTAGCGGGAACACCGGGGAGCTGTTTTTT	CASSPRTSGNTGELFF
TRBD1	TRBJ1-3	few	TRBV2	TGTGCCAGCATCCCCGCCGGGACAGTAGGAAACACCATATATTTT	CASIPAGTVGNTIYF